Shown below are 16 T cell receptor beta chains from a single sample sequenced in a study of response to subunit inactivated influenza vaccine. A single record per CDR3 protein comes from TCRdb applying MiXCR to the RT-PCR reads. This table has some 300,000 distinct CDR3 sequences, 22% appearing once. The sequencing here drew on PBMCs from blood, taken 21 months after vaccination. The receptors come from a man in his fifties or sixties who received an inactivated influenza vaccine.

The sample holds one count of this clonotype. J is TRBJ2-1 and V is TRBV7-9; D is uncertain. Between the trimmed V and J ends, which lost 3 bases and 9 bases, there was a span of 9 bases. This CDR3 has 12 amino acids. The germline CDR1 and CDR2 sequences are SEHNR and FQNEAQ (reference sequence). The CDR3 DNA follows: TGTGCCAGCAGCTTGCTTAACAGTGAGCAGTTCTTC. This codes for CASSLLNSEQFF.

This clonotype has a count of ten or more. The rearrangement joins TRBV30 to TRBJ1-4, with 7 nucleotides matching TRBD1. Per germline, CDR1 GTSNPN and CDR2 SVGIG (reference sequence). CDR3 length: 15 residues. V shed 3 bases, J shed 5 bases, and the junction held 9 bases outside the gene matches. Here the CDR3 reads CAWRRSGTVNEKLFF. The CDR3 bases are TGTGCCTGGAGAAGATCCGGGACAGTCAATGAAAAACTGTTTTTT.

The V call is TRBV16, the J call TRBJ2-2; TRBD1 is a possible D gene (6 bases). The germline V gene encodes CDR1 KGHSY and CDR2 FQNENV. The V gene lost 0 bases and the J gene lost 5 bases, with 10 bases spanning the gap. The CDR3 covers 15 residues. Here the CDR3 reads CASSQSRGRTGELFF. The CDR3 DNA is TGTGCCAGCAGCCAATCCAGGGGAAGAACCGGGGAGCTGTTTTTT.

This rearrangement joins TRBV4-2 to TRBJ1-2; D ambiguous. V was shortened by 2 bases and J by 7 bases, with 17 bases between the two germline ends. The CDR3 contains 15 residues. The V gene's germline CDR1 is LGHNA and CDR2 YNFKEQ. CDR3 loop: CASSQTVVSLFGYTF. The DNA for the CDR3 is TGTGCCAGCAGCCAAACAGTGGTCTCCCTATTTGGCTACACCTTC.

CDR3 bases: TGCGCCAGCAGCGGCGGGACAGCGACAACTAATGAAAAACTGTTTTTT. Translation gives CASSGGTATTNEKLFF. The V call is TRBV5-1, the J call TRBJ1-4; 7 bases are a match to TRBD1. The CDR3 consists of 16 residues. Germline trimming cut 4 bases from V and 0 bases from J; bases unmatched to any gene: 6. Germline CDR1 SGHRS, CDR2 YFSETQ.

The table lists this clonotype with a few counts. The chain is built from TRBV18 and TRBJ1-4; D unresolved. Germline values: CDR1 KGHSH, CDR2 LQKENI. The CDR3 runs 14 residues. The ends were cut back, 1 base at V and 4 bases at J, with 7 bases in the middle. The CDR3 is CASSPLNYNEKLFF. The CDR3 DNA is TGTGCCAGCTCACCACTAAACTATAATGAAAAACTGTTTTTT.

The chain carries TRBV7-9 and TRBJ1-1, with 9 bases lining up with TRBD1. This CDR3 has 17 amino acids. The V gene's germline CDR1 is SEHNR and CDR2 FQNEAQ (reference sequence). After removal of 3 bases from V and 0 bases from J, the junction contained 8 bases not matched to a gene. The CDR3 is CASSFVPGQGMNTEAFF. In nucleotides, the CDR3 is TGTGCCAGCAGCTTCGTCCCGGGACAGGGCATGAACACTGAAGCTTTCTTT.

This clonotype was seen at least ten times. The genes are TRBV20-1 and TRBJ1-2; D gene unclear. The V and J ends lost 1 base and 6 bases respectively, with 12 bases between them. Germline V lookup: CDR1 DFQATT, CDR2 SNEGSKA (reference sequence). This CDR3 spans 13 amino acids. The CDR3 bases are TGCAGTGCTAGAGGCCAGCCCCAGGATGGCTACACCTTC. This sequence encodes CSARGQPQDGYTF.

This clonotype has only a few counts. The chain recombines TRBV7-6 with TRBJ1-4; 11 bases fit TRBD1. CDR3 length: 15 residues. V lost 3 bases, J lost 8 bases, and 5 bases stayed unmatched. The V gene's germline CDR1 is SGHVS and CDR2 FNYEAQ. The CDR3 loop reads CASSFKGQGAEKLFF. CDR3 DNA sequence: TGTGCCAGCAGCTTTAAAGGACAGGGGGCGGAAAAACTGTTTTTT.

There are a few counts of this clonotype. The chain carries TRBV28 and TRBJ1-5, with a possible D match to TRBD1 (6 bases). Per the germline V gene, CDR1 is MDHEN and CDR2 is SYDVKM. The V and J ends lost 6 bases and 0 bases respectively, with 12 bases between them. There are 15 residues in the CDR3. The DNA of the CDR3 is TGTGCCAGCAGCGGGGGGACATTTAGCAATCAGCCCCAGCATTTT. Its protein product is CASSGGTFSNQPQHF.

CDR3 bases: TGTGCCAGCAGTTACTCGATCGGTCGTACAGATACGCAGTATTTT. It encodes CASSYSIGRTDTQYF. The chain carries TRBV6-5 and TRBJ2-3; D is ambiguous. The CDR3 has 15 residues. Trimming stripped 0 bases from V and 3 bases from J, with 10 bases between. Germline lookup yields CDR1 MNHEY and CDR2 SVGAGI.

The rearrangement uses TRBV12-3 or TRBV12-4 and TRBJ2-7, with TRBD1 matching 9 bases. J was trimmed by 2 bases and V by 6 bases; bases with no gene match: 5. The CDR3 totals 14 residues. For the CDR3, the DNA is TGTGCCAGCAGCAATAACAGGGGGCCCTACGAGCAGTACTTC. This translates into CASSNNRGPYEQYF.

This clonotype was recorded a few times. J is TRBJ1-1 and V is TRBV12-3 or TRBV12-4; D perhaps matches TRBD1 (6 bases). This CDR3 region has 16 residues. Between the trimmed V and J ends, which lost 2 bases and 0 bases, there was a span of 13 bases. In DNA form, the CDR3 reads TGTGCCAGCAGTTTACGGGGGTGGGACATGAACACTGAAGCTTTCTTT. Translating it yields CASSLRGWDMNTEAFF.

This rearrangement joins TRBV29-1 to TRBJ2-5, with a weak D call TRBD1 (5 bases). V lost 6 bases and J lost 2, with 13 bases in between. CDR1 and CDR2 from the germline V gene are SQVTM and ANQGSEA. The CDR3 contains 13 residues. In DNA, the CDR3 is TGCAGCGTCGCGACGGACACACAAGAGACCCAGTACTTC. It encodes CSVATDTQETQYF.

The V and J genes are TRBV6-1 and TRBJ2-2; D unresolved. The CDR3 covers 15 residues. The germline V gene encodes CDR1 MNHNS and CDR2 SASEGT. V lost 4 bases and J lost 2, with 11 bases in between. The chain's CDR3 is CASSVATVNTGELFF. CDR3 coding DNA: TGTGCCAGCAGTGTTGCTACAGTAAACACCGGGGAGCTGTTTTTT.

Ten or more counts support this clonotype. The chain joins TRBV5-1 to TRBJ1-1; TRBD1 agrees at 7 bases. Per the germline V gene, CDR1 is SGHRS and CDR2 is YFSETQ. V lost 0 bases to trimming and J lost 1 base; unmatched junction nucleotides: 3. The CDR3 runs to 15 residues. The CDR3, as DNA: TGCGCCAGCAGCTTGGTAGGGGGCGAGAACACTGAAGCTTTCTTT. Its protein is CASSLVGGENTEAFF.